This entry concerns a single T cell receptor beta chain. Roughly 0.45 to 1 ug RNA was reverse transcribed with random hexamers. A multiplex approach, immunoSEQ multiplex PCR, amplified TCR beta CDR3 across 54 Vbeta and 13 Jbeta. TCRdb re-analysed the immunoSEQ multiplex PCR reads in MiXCR, keeping a single row per CDR3 protein. The top ten hold 0.075% to 0.095% of the sample, which has 150,000 to 200,000 distinct CDR3 sequences, 75% to 95% seen once. Sequencing of TCR beta drew on CD8+ and CD4+ T cells from blood. The sample is drawn from a study of CD8 T cells in Susac syndrome. About the research overall: When blood was drawn, patients with Susac syndrome were on intravenous immunoglobulin alone, on corticosteroids, or therapy-naive.

V was clipped by 6 bases and J by 1 base, with 18 bases between them. The CDR3 runs 16 residues. The sequencing sample was made of CD4+ T cells from PBMCs. The chain combines TRBV12-3 or TRBV12-4 with TRBJ2-5; D remains ambiguous. This TCR was recovered from a human donor with Susac syndrome. The CDR3 region has the DNA TGTGCCAGCAGCCCCGATCCACAGAATTTCCAAGAGACCCAGTACTTC. Protein sequence: CASSPDPQNFQETQYF.